Reported below is one T cell receptor (beta chain). Its antigen is currently unknown. The data were taken from a study of cytomegalovirus exposure and HLA in healthy donors. Study conclusions and caveats: Earlier analysis looked at TCR beta V segments, and most were productive about 90% or about 30% of the time. Upon later analysis, TCR association rates were observed to vary by HLA locus, being highest for DRB1 and lowest for HLA-C.

Per germline, CDR1 SGHNT and CDR2 YYREEE (reference sequence). Trimming left V 3 bases short and J 4 bases short, with 13 bases between. The CDR3 spans 14 residues. In the PCR, 60 Vbeta and 13 Jbeta primers were used. The repertoire was sequenced with immunoSEQ multiplex PCR; TCRdb's copy has only in-frame clones and lacks some. The data hold 120,000 to 150,000 clones, with more than 60% observed a single time. The sample consisted of PBMCs. This chain links TRBV5-4 with TRBJ1-2, with a possible D match to TRBD1 (6 bases). The clonotype originates from a woman aged 60-70 years in good health and CMV-seronegative. The CDR3 spells CASSSGQNSYGYTF. Here the CDR3 DNA reads TGTGCCAGCAGCTCCGGACAGAACTCCTATGGCTACACCTTC.